This record looks at one TCR beta chain sequence and its context. Its cognate antigen is unknown. PCR employed 60 Vbeta and 13 Jbeta primers. Measured with immunoSEQ multiplex PCR; TCRdb has only the in-frame clones, and not every one. The sample contains approximately 120,000 clones, approximately 69% of which appear only once. Nominal health characterized the donors when sampled, though unrecorded immune exposures were likely. The sample comes from a study of cytomegalovirus exposure and HLA in healthy donors. Study at large: Previous work identified roughly 120 million unique TCR beta sequences from some 170 million T cells.

This CDR3 comprises 15 residues. CDR1 is SGHTA, CDR2 FQGNSA, per germline. V shed 5 bases, J shed 0 bases, and the junction held 3 bases outside the gene matches. Study conclusions and caveats: It was reported that the classifier diagnosed cytomegalovirus status with high specificity and sensitivity in both the original and validation cohorts.

The material sequenced was PBMCs. This sequence was found in a man aged 35 to 55 in good health and CMV-seropositive. This rearrangement joins TRBV7-2 to TRBJ2-1; 8 bases match TRBD2. DNA of the CDR3: TGTGCCAGCAGCCTTAGCGGGACCTCCTACAATGAGCAGTTCTTC. Residues: CASSLSGTSYNEQFF.